One sample yielded the 16 T cell receptor beta chains listed below, sequenced in a study of identical twins. TCRdb independently ran MiXCR on the 5' RACE reads; one entry per CDR3 protein. The table lists fewer than 550,000 distinct CDR3 sequences, roughly 15% of them singletons. These same records also appear under a second study, on yellow fever vaccine responses in identical twins.

The sample was CD4+ T cells sorted from blood. Receptors originate from a woman aged 18-29 years in good health.

The V gene is TRBV9, the J gene TRBJ2-5; the D gene is possibly TRBD2 (6 bases). The CDR3 totals 15 residues. With 0 bases removed from V and 1 base from J, the gap between germline ends came to 10 bases. The germline V gene encodes CDR1 SGDLS and CDR2 YYNGEE. The CDR3 region has the DNA TGTGCCAGCAGCGTAGTGGCGGGAACCCAAGAGACCCAGTACTTC. Translated, it gives CASSVVAGTQETQYF.

As to this clonotype: A junction boundary mismatches the germline segment, possibly from a read error. The chain links TRBV12-3 or TRBV12-4 to TRBJ2-1; D remains ambiguous. The CDR3 length is 15 residues. As DNA, the CDR3 is TGTGCCAGCAGGTTAGGGCCGGTCCTCTACAATGAGCAGTTCTTC. Its protein is CASRLGPVLYNEQFF.

J is TRBJ2-7 and V is TRBV4-2; a possible D gene is TRBD2 (6 bases). The CDR3 covers 18 residues. Germline V CDR1 and CDR2: LGHNA, YNFKEQ. V lost 0 bases and J lost 3, with 21 bases in between. CDR3 in amino acids: CASSQELQVGTVNYEQYF. The DNA for the CDR3 is TGTGCCAGCAGCCAAGAATTACAGGTCGGGACTGTCAACTACGAGCAGTACTTC.

The sample holds a few counts of this clonotype. The chain combines TRBV15 with TRBJ2-5; no clear D gene. Germline V gives CDR1 LNHNV, CDR2 YYDKDF (reference sequence). The CDR3 has 15 residues. The V gene lost 0 bases and the J gene lost 3 bases, with 11 bases spanning the gap. CDR3 in amino acids: CATSREPGREETQYF. The CDR3 DNA is TGTGCCACCAGCAGAGAACCGGGTAGGGAAGAGACCCAGTACTTC.

This clonotype occurred a few times. V usage is TRBV4-2 and J usage is TRBJ2-1; the D is unclear. The germline V gene has CDR1 LGHNA and CDR2 YNFKEQ. V lost 0 bases and J lost 10, with 4 bases in between. The CDR3 is 11 amino acids. The CDR3 region has the DNA TGTGCCAGCAGCCAAGAGGGGGAGCAGTTCTTC. The encoded protein is CASSQEGEQFF.

This clonotype was observed at least ten times. This chain joins TRBV12-3 or TRBV12-4 and TRBJ2-2; 11 nucleotides align to TRBD2. The CDR3 is 17 amino acids. J lost 5 bases, V lost 4 bases, and 9 bases had no gene match. CDR3 in DNA: TGTGCCAGCAGTTATCCCCCGACTAGCGGGGTAACCGGGGAGCTGTTTTTT. Translating gives CASSYPPTSGVTGELFF.

The rearrangement uses TRBV3-1 and TRBJ2-2, with D uncertain. This CDR3 has 14 residues. V was cut by 3 bases and J by 8 bases, with 13 bases left in between. Germline lookup yields CDR1 LGHDT and CDR2 YNNKEL (reference sequence). Here the CDR3 DNA reads TGTGCCAGCAGCCACAGCAACAGCCGGGGGGAGCTGTTTTTT. Its translation is CASSHSNSRGELFF. Combining the CDR3 with reference TRBV3-1 and TRBJ2-2 gives the whole variable domain DTAVSQTPKYLVTQMGNDKSIKCEQNLGHDTMYWYKQDSKKFLKIMFSYNNKELIINETVPNRFSPKSPDKAHLNLHINSLELGDSAVYFCASSHSNSRGELFFGEGSRLTVL.

This clonotype was seen ten or more times. This sequence joins TRBV5-1 and TRBJ1-2; D is unresolved. The length of the CDR3 is 14 residues. Germline V gene sequence: CDR1 SGHRS, CDR2 YFSETQ. Trimming took off 0 bases at V and 5 bases at J, with 11 bases between the two ends. CDR3 sequence: CASSLVAQKYGYTF. CDR3 coding DNA: TGCGCCAGCAGCTTGGTGGCCCAAAAGTATGGCTACACCTTC.

This clonotype was recorded many times. The chain joins TRBV29-1 to TRBJ2-1, with 7 bases that match TRBD1. This CDR3 is 14 amino acids long. The V segment lost 6 bases and the J segment 5 bases; nucleotides outside the gene matches: 10. CDR1 is SQVTM and CDR2 is ANQGSEA in the germline V gene. The chain's CDR3 is CSVRNRGIDNEQFF. CDR3 coding DNA: TGCAGCGTAAGAAACAGGGGTATCGACAATGAGCAGTTCTTC.

V and J are TRBV28 and TRBJ2-7; 7 positions match TRBD1. V was clipped by 7 bases and J by 0 bases; unmatched bases: 3. The CDR3 runs to 13 residues. Germline V gene lookup returns CDR1 MDHEN and CDR2 SYDVKM. The CDR3 sequence: CASNTGASYEQYF. In DNA, the CDR3 is TGTGCCAGCAATACAGGGGCCTCCTACGAGCAGTACTTC.

The chain combines TRBV5-1 with TRBJ2-7; the D is unclear. Germline lookup yields CDR1 SGHRS and CDR2 YFSETQ. This CDR3 has 17 residues. V was cut by 0 bases and J by 0 bases, with 16 bases left in between. In nucleotides, the CDR3 is TGCGCCAGCAGCTTGGGGCCGAGTAATACTATCTCCTACGAGCAGTACTTC. This encodes CASSLGPSNTISYEQYF.

The genes are TRBV15 and TRBJ2-5, with D perhaps given as TRBD1 or TRBD2 (5 bases each). The germline V gene encodes CDR1 LNHNV and CDR2 YYDKDF (reference sequence). The CDR3 runs 16 residues. V shed 1 base and J shed 0 bases, with 12 bases lying between them. Written as DNA, the CDR3 is TGTGCCACCAGCAGAGGAGGGACGGTGAACCAAGAGACCCAGTACTTC. Translating gives CATSRGGTVNQETQYF.

The chain recombines TRBV10-3 with TRBJ2-2, with 13 bases fitting TRBD2. The germline V gene encodes CDR1 ENHRY and CDR2 SYGVKD. The ends lost 5 bases at V and 0 bases at J; junction bases unmatched: 6. The CDR3 runs to 18 residues. CDR3 protein: CAISPGLAGNANTGELFF. The DNA for the CDR3 is TGTGCCATCAGTCCGGGACTAGCGGGAAACGCGAACACCGGGGAGCTGTTTTTT.

V gene TRBV29-1 combines with J gene TRBJ2-1; TRBD1 matches at 11 bases. V lost 6 bases, J lost 5 bases, and 24 bases stayed unmatched. This CDR3 is 20 amino acids long. The germline V gene encodes CDR1 SQVTM and CDR2 ANQGSEA. The CDR3 is CSVIPWTGGASSMMDNEQFF. In DNA form, the CDR3 reads TGCAGCGTAATACCCTGGACAGGGGGCGCTTCCTCGATGATGGACAATGAGCAGTTCTTC.

The chain carries TRBV29-1 and TRBJ2-3, with 7 nucleotides matching TRBD1. From germline, CDR1 is SQVTM and CDR2 ANQGSEA. The CDR3 contains 13 residues. V was clipped by 4 bases and J by 4 bases; unmatched bases: 5. The CDR3 protein is CSVAQGIADTQYF. DNA for the CDR3: TGCAGCGTTGCACAGGGGATCGCAGATACGCAGTATTTT.

This clonotype was seen more than once but under ten times. The chain has TRBV10-3 and TRBJ2-7; 8 bases are shared with TRBD1. CDR1 ENHRY and CDR2 SYGVKD come from the germline V gene. This CDR3 has 15 amino acids. The trim removed 4 bases at V and 0 bases at J, leaving 5 bases unmatched. CDR3 nucleotide sequence: TGTGCCATCAGTGCGACAGGGGTTAGCTCCTACGAGCAGTACTTC. As protein: CAISATGVSSYEQYF.